This record looks at one T cell receptor beta chain sequence and its context. Per the original methods: Quantification of nucleated cells was approximated via reference gene primer amplification. Sequenced by immunoSEQ multiplex PCR; TCRdb stores in-frame clones only, minus some. The D gene and trimming were derived from the DNA, and the V and J assignments and clone size from that table. Of 150,000 to 200,000 clones in the sample, around four fifths were seen once. The data belong to a study of blood T cell repertoires in COVID-19. In the study overall: Researchers got acute and convalescent COVID-19 samples from the United States, Italy and Spain. PBMCs, B-cell-depleted T cells, or T cells provided the cDNA or gDNA that made up the material.

The J segment lost 5 bases and the V segment lost 4 bases, leaving 12 bases of the junction unmatched. Germline CDR1 is SGHRS and CDR2 is YFSETQ. The length of the CDR3 is 16 residues. V and J are TRBV5-1 and TRBJ2-5; 9 positions match TRBD1. This TCR was recovered from a man aged 30 to 39 with active or convalescent COVID-19. Sequencing used peripheral blood. The CDR3 DNA is TGCGCCAGCAGCCCGAGCCGGGACAGGGTTGCTGAGACCCAGTACTTC. It specifies CASSPSRDRVAETQYF.